A single sample is the source of the 12 T cell receptor beta chains below, sequenced in a study of T-cell reconstitution after alpha-beta-depleted transplantation in children. Unique molecular identifiers were incorporated during preparation of the TCRbeta library. TCRdb re-called the PCR reads with MiXCR, one entry per CDR3 protein. This table holds 300,000 to 400,000 distinct CDR3 sequences, about 16% found once. The sample consisted of PBMCs, mostly from graft donor cells, taken 360 days after TCRalphabeta/CD19-depleted stem cell transplant. The receptors were sampled from a male patient between 2 and 15 years old who had a stem cell transplant for acute lymphoblastic leukemia, so the T cells may come from the graft donor.

This clonotype was recorded a few times. This chain joins TRBV7-8 and TRBJ2-7; 7 positions match TRBD1. Germline values: CDR1 SGHVS, CDR2 FQNEAQ. The CDR3 is made up of 13 amino acids. J lost 4 bases, V lost 8 bases, and 8 bases had no gene match. In DNA form, the CDR3 reads TGTGCCAGCGTCTGGGGCAGGGGGTACGAGCAGTACTTC. Residues: CASVWGRGYEQYF.

The chain has TRBV29-1 and TRBJ2-3; TRBD2 agrees at 11 bases. Per the germline V gene, CDR1 is SQVTM and CDR2 is ANQGSEA. The V gene end was trimmed by 7 bases and the J gene end by 2 bases; junction bases not matched to a gene: 8. This CDR3 has 15 residues. As DNA, the CDR3 is TGCAGCGCTCCGGGACTAGCGGATCCCACAGATACGCAGTATTTT. Its translation: CSAPGLADPTDTQYF.

The J gene is TRBJ2-7, the V gene TRBV2, with 7 bases aligning to TRBD2. With 3 bases clipped from V and 4 bases from J, the junction kept 12 bases outside the gene matches. Germline V gene data show CDR1 as SNHLY and CDR2 as FYNNEI. The CDR3 extends over 16 amino acids. Here the CDR3 reads CASSDLASGTLYEQYF. The CDR3 nucleotides read TGTGCCAGCAGTGACCTGGCTAGCGGTACTCTTTACGAGCAGTACTTC.

This clonotype occurred a few times. The chain employs TRBV11-2 and TRBJ1-2, with D unclear. CDR1 and CDR2 from the germline V gene are SGHAT and FQNNGV. Trimming took off 1 base at V and 0 bases at J, with 9 bases between the two ends. This CDR3 has 15 amino acids. In DNA, the CDR3 is TGTGCCAGCAGCTTAGTGGGAGGGCCTAACTATGGCTACACCTTC. Translation: CASSLVGGPNYGYTF.

This clonotype appeared a few times. This sequence joins TRBV5-1 and TRBJ1-1; no clear D gene. CDR1 and CDR2 from the germline V gene are SGHRS and YFSETQ. The CDR3 totals 15 residues. V lost 0 bases and J lost 3, with 12 bases in between. CDR3 loop: CASSLVSERYTEAFF. For the CDR3, the DNA is TGCGCCAGCAGCTTGGTGAGTGAAAGGTACACTGAAGCTTTCTTT.

This clonotype is large. CDR3 protein: CASSESDFGTFNQPQHF. CDR3 sequence (DNA): TGTGCCAGCAGTGAGTCCGACTTCGGGACTTTCAATCAGCCCCAGCATTTT. The chain employs TRBV2 and TRBJ1-5, with D possibly TRBD1 on 5 matching bases. Trimming took off 3 bases at V and 3 bases at J, with 18 bases between the two ends. Germline assignment: CDR1 SNHLY and CDR2 FYNNEI. This CDR3 has 17 amino acids.

V and J are TRBV20-1 and TRBJ1-1, with 8 nucleotides matching TRBD1. Germline CDR1 and CDR2: DFQATT and SNEGSKA (reference sequence). The CDR3 is 15 amino acids. With 0 bases clipped from V and 7 bases from J, the junction kept 10 bases outside the gene matches. The CDR3 loop reads CSARDGTRGQGEAFF. In DNA form, the CDR3 reads TGCAGTGCTAGAGATGGGACCAGGGGGCAGGGTGAAGCTTTCTTT.

The chain employs TRBV30 and TRBJ2-1, with 7 positions matching TRBD2. This CDR3 is built from 16 residues. Trimming removed 0 bases from V and 2 bases from J; junction bases left unmatched: 7. The germline CDR1 and CDR2 sequences are GTSNPN and SVGIG (reference sequence). Here the CDR3 reads CAWSVVGLLAYNEQFF. Here the CDR3 DNA reads TGTGCCTGGAGTGTAGTGGGACTACTAGCCTACAATGAGCAGTTCTTC.

This sequence joins TRBV2 and TRBJ1-3, with no clear D. The CDR3 extends over 13 amino acids. Germline V lookup: CDR1 SNHLY, CDR2 FYNNEI. Trimming stripped 2 bases from V and 7 bases from J, with 9 bases between. The CDR3 region is CASSEWERNTIYF. DNA of the CDR3: TGTGCCAGCAGTGAATGGGAAAGGAACACCATATATTTT. Full variable domain (remainder filled in from reference TRBV2 and TRBJ1-3): EPEVTQTPSHQVTQMGQEVILRCVPISNHLYFYWYRQILGQKVEFLVSFYNNEISEKSEIFDDQFSVERPDGSNFTLKIRSTKLEDSAMYFCASSEWERNTIYFGEGSWLTVV.

This clonotype was seen at least ten times. This chain links TRBV3-1 with TRBJ2-7; 8 nucleotides align to TRBD1. V lost 8 bases, J lost 3 bases, and 3 bases stayed unmatched. Germline-derived CDR1 and CDR2 are LGHDT and YNNKEL (reference sequence). CDR3 length: 12 residues. The chain's CDR3 is CASGRGHYEQYF. The CDR3 DNA reads as TGTGCCAGCGGCAGGGGGCACTACGAGCAGTACTTC.

The J gene is TRBJ2-3, the V gene TRBV7-2, with TRBD2 identical over 8 bases. The CDR3 sequence is 16 residues long. Trimming at V came to 5 bases and at J to 0 bases, leaving 7 bases not matched to a gene. Per germline, CDR1 SGHTA and CDR2 FQGNSA. The CDR3 DNA follows: TGTGCCAGCAGCCAGACCGGGGGGGGCAGCACAGATACGCAGTATTTT. Its translation is CASSQTGGGSTDTQYF. The full variable domain, with the rest looked up from reference TRBV7-2 and TRBJ2-3, is GAGVSQSPSNKVTEKGKDVELRCDPISGHTALYWYRQSLGQGLEFLIYFQGNSAPDKSGLPSDRFSAERTGGSVSTLTIQRTQQEDSAVYLCASSQTGGGSTDTQYFGPGTRLTVL.

The rearrangement links TRBV5-1 to TRBJ2-1; possibly TRBD1 for D (6 bases). Germline values: CDR1 SGHRS, CDR2 YFSETQ. The V end was cut by 2 bases, the J end by 5 bases, with 11 bases between. There are 14 residues in the CDR3. CDR3: CASSFQGWNNEQFF. In DNA form, the CDR3 reads TGCGCCAGCAGCTTCCAGGGGTGGAACAATGAGCAGTTCTTC.